This TCR beta chain is drawn from a study of CD8 T cells in ankylosing spondylitis. TCRdb called the 5' RACE reads again in MiXCR, with one record for every CDR3 protein. The sample records some 130,000 distinct CDR3 sequences, roughly 13% being singletons. The CDR3 consists of 15 residues. The germline CDR1 and CDR2 sequences are LNHDA and SQIVND (reference sequence). V trimming: 5 bases; J trimming: 4 bases; junction bases outside the gene matches: 7. The TCR comes from a female donor with ankylosing spondylitis or in good health (not recorded which). The V call is TRBV19, the J call TRBJ2-2; 7 positions agree with TRBD2. Sequencing was performed on blood, either unsorted or a sorted T cell fraction (not recorded which). The CDR3 spells CASSSWGGITGELFF. The CDR3 DNA reads as TGTGCCAGTAGTTCATGGGGGGGAATCACCGGGGAGCTGTTTTTT. The variable domain in full, with the rest retrieved from reference TRBV19 and TRBJ2-2, is DGGITQSPKYLFRKEGQNVTLSCEQNLNHDAMYWYRQDPGQGLRLIYYSQIVNDFQKGDIAEGYSVSREKKESFPLTVTSAQKNPTAFYLCASSSWGGITGELFFGEGSRLTVL.